This T cell receptor (beta chain) came from a study of T cell responses to AZD1222 COVID-19 vaccine. This clone was recorded only once. The table came from immunoSEQ multiplex PCR; TCRdb's copy has only in-frame clones and leaves some out. The sample has over 95,000 clones; approximately 88% are singletons. Germline CDR1 LGHNA, CDR2 YSLEER. With 3 bases removed from V and 4 bases from J, the gap between germline ends came to 15 bases. CDR3 length: 15 residues. The chain is built from TRBV4-3 and TRBJ1-1, with D maybe TRBD1 (5 bases). This material consisted of peripheral blood, taken 28 days after the second AZD1222 dose. This clonotype originated in an adult who received the AZD1222 COVID-19 vaccine. In DNA, the CDR3 is TGCGCCAGCAGCCATGGGCGGGGCCCGGCCACTGAAGCTTTCTTT. Amino acid sequence: CASSHGRGPATEAFF.